What follows are 14 T cell receptor beta chains derived from one specimen sequenced in a study of beta chain features in type 1 diabetes. Isolated RNA was reverse transcribed in full, so expressed TCRB transcripts were sequenced. Data came from immunoSEQ multiplex PCR; TCRdb stores just in-frame clones and leaves some out. Among more than 150,000 clones listed, approximately 13% were seen once. Sample: central memory CD4+ T cells from blood. All receptors come from a woman between 18 and 29 years old in good health.

This clone was counted a few times. This rearrangement joins TRBV6-6 to TRBJ2-1; D is undetermined. From germline, CDR1 is MNHNY and CDR2 SVGAGI (reference sequence). Trimming stripped 3 bases from V and 8 bases from J, with 8 bases between. The CDR3 is 12 amino acids. CDR3 coding DNA: TGTGCCAGCAGTTATAGAGAGCATGAGCAGTTCTTC. Protein sequence: CASSYREHEQFF.

J is TRBJ2-1 and V is TRBV4-2; tentatively, D is TRBD2 (8 bases). The CDR3 runs 20 residues. V was clipped by 3 bases and J by 5 bases, with 29 bases between them. Germline V gives CDR1 LGHNA, CDR2 YNFKEQ. Here the CDR3 reads CASSHPAGTRKGGRDNEQFF. The CDR3 DNA reads as TGTGCCAGCAGCCACCCCGCCGGGACTAGAAAAGGGGGCCGTGACAATGAGCAGTTCTTC.

The chain carries TRBV7-9 and TRBJ2-2, with 11 bases that match TRBD2. With V trimmed by 5 bases and J by 2 bases, 4 bases remained unmatched. The CDR3 runs 16 residues. CDR1 and CDR2 (germline): SEHNR, FQNEAQ (reference sequence). DNA for the CDR3: TGTGCCAGCAGCCTCAGACTAGCGGGAAACACCGGGGAGCTGTTTTTT. As protein: CASSLRLAGNTGELFF.

The chain employs TRBV20-1 and TRBJ2-7; D gene ambiguous. The V gene's germline CDR1 is DFQATT and CDR2 SNEGSKA (reference sequence). V was trimmed by 4 bases and J by 6 bases, leaving 10 bases between them. The CDR3 is made up of 11 amino acids. CDR3 in DNA: TGCAGTGCTACCCTTGGGCCCGAGCAGTACTTC. Protein sequence: CSATLGPEQYF.

This clone was seen a few times. V is TRBV28 and J is TRBJ2-7, with D hard to call. This CDR3 comprises 11 residues. Germline CDR1 is MDHEN and CDR2 is SYDVKM. Trimming took 6 bases from V and 6 from J, leaving 9 bases between them. The CDR3 spells CASRTLGEQYF. The CDR3 nucleotides read TGTGCCAGCAGAACCCTAGGCGAGCAGTACTTC. Full variable domain (missing parts from reference TRBV28 and TRBJ2-7): DVKVTQSSRYLVKRTGEKVFLECVQDMDHENMFWYRQDPGLGLRLIYFSYDVKMKEKGDIPEGYSVSREKKERFSLILESASTNQTSMYLCASRTLGEQYFGPGTRLTVT.

This clone was counted between two and nine times. The rearrangement links TRBV4-2 to TRBJ1-4; 11 bases line up with TRBD1. Germline V gene lookup returns CDR1 LGHNA and CDR2 YNFKEQ. The length of the CDR3 is 16 residues. V shed 3 bases, J shed 6 bases, and the junction held 6 bases outside the gene matches. The CDR3 sequence is CASSQGTGGSYEKLFF. CDR3 sequence (DNA): TGTGCCAGCAGCCAGGGGACAGGGGGTTCGTATGAAAAACTGTTTTTT.

This clone was seen only a few times. The identical CDR3 is also encoded by other nucleotide sequences in the sample. This chain joins TRBV14 and TRBJ1-1; no clear D. Trimming left V 2 bases short and J 6 bases short, with 10 bases between. The CDR3 is made up of 13 amino acids. Per the germline V gene, CDR1 is SGHDN and CDR2 is FVKESK. The CDR3 DNA follows: TGTGCCAGCAGCCAAAACAGTGGTCCTGAAGCTTTCTTT. As protein: CASSQNSGPEAFF.

This clone was recorded a few times. The chain links TRBV27 to TRBJ2-5; TRBD2 might be the D (5 bases). Trimming took 9 bases from V and 5 from J, leaving 13 bases between them. The CDR3 is 12 amino acids. Germline CDR1 MNHEY, CDR2 SMNVEV (reference sequence). CDR3 in amino acids: CASRGLLETQYF. CDR3 sequence (DNA): TGTGCCAGTCGCGGGCTTCTTGAGACCCAGTACTTC.

This clone has more than one count but fewer than ten. The chain recombines TRBV19 with TRBJ2-7; D is unclear. V lost 6 bases and J lost 7, with 13 bases in between. CDR1 and CDR2 (germline): LNHDA, SQIVND (reference sequence). This CDR3 is built from 12 residues. In nucleotides, the CDR3 is TGTGCCAGTAGCCTCCCCCCCGGGGAGCAGTACTTC. Amino acids: CASSLPPGEQYF.

The chain couples TRBV6-5 to TRBJ1-5, with a tentative D call TRBD1 (5 bases). Trimming removed 6 bases from V and 6 bases from J, with 15 bases in between. The CDR3 sequence is 14 residues long. Germline V lookup: CDR1 MNHEY, CDR2 SVGAGI. The DNA for the CDR3 is TGTGCCAGCAGATCCGGGGGGAATCGTCAGCCCCAGCATTTT. This gives the protein CASRSGGNRQPQHF.

The chain has TRBV11-2 and TRBJ2-7, with 7 bases fitting TRBD1. The CDR3 length is 15 residues. J was trimmed by 2 bases and V by 5 bases; bases with no gene match: 9. The germline gives CDR1 SGHAT, CDR2 FQNNGV. CDR3 coding DNA: TGTGCCAGCAGCCAGGGGGTTTCGACTGCCTACGAGCAGTACTTC. Amino acid sequence: CASSQGVSTAYEQYF.

This clone has more than one count but fewer than ten. The chain recombines TRBV29-1 with TRBJ2-5, with D maybe TRBD2 (7 bases). This CDR3 is built from 14 residues. The germline V gene encodes CDR1 SQVTM and CDR2 ANQGSEA. V was pared by 6 bases and J by 5 bases, with 19 bases between. CDR3 protein: CSVGGTNGGETQYF. The CDR3 DNA reads as TGCAGCGTGGGAGGGACAAACGGTGGGGAGACCCAGTACTTC.

The chain is built from TRBV19 and TRBJ1-1, with a tentative D call TRBD1 (5 bases). This CDR3 has 14 residues. Trimming pared 4 bases from V and 1 base from J, leaving 10 bases between. Germline assignment: CDR1 LNHDA and CDR2 SQIVND (reference sequence). CDR3 sequence: CASSTQGRNTEAFF. CDR3 sequence (DNA): TGTGCCAGTAGTACCCAGGGAAGGAACACTGAAGCTTTCTTT.

This clone was observed at least ten times. This chain joins TRBV28 and TRBJ1-5, with a weak D call TRBD1 (6 bases). CDR1 is MDHEN, CDR2 SYDVKM, per germline. V lost 6 bases to trimming and J lost 2 bases, with 14 bases between them. The CDR3 is 15 amino acids. CDR3 bases: TGTGCCAGCAGCACTCTAGGGGGACGCAATCAGCCCCAGCATTTT. The encoded protein is CASSTLGGRNQPQHF.